Shown below are 17 T cell receptor beta chains from a single sample sequenced in a study of T cells in Graves' hyperthyroidism and ophthalmopathy. The CDR3 regions of TCR beta were amplified from RNA transcripts. The study used the HTBI primer set for a first-round RT-PCR of the TCR CDR3. TCRdb recomputed calls from the multiplex PCR reads with MiXCR, one row per CDR3 protein. The sample carries roughly 420,000 distinct CDR3 sequences, roughly 15% recorded once. Sequenced material: blood. The receptors come from a woman younger than 30 with Graves' hyperthyroidism.

This clonotype was found many times. J is TRBJ2-1 and V is TRBV10-3; TRBD1 matches 11 bases. This CDR3 region has 14 residues. CDR1 is ENHRY and CDR2 is SYGVKD in the germline V gene. With V trimmed by 2 bases and J by 7 bases, 1 base remained unmatched. CDR3 protein: CAISEGTGGNEQFF. The CDR3 DNA follows: TGTGCCATCAGTGAGGGGACAGGGGGGAATGAGCAGTTCTTC.

This clonotype has ten or more counts. Here the CDR3 DNA reads TGTGCCAGCAGCCCCGTGGGGGTGGGGTACCAAGAGACCCAGTACTTC. It encodes CASSPVGVGYQETQYF. The chain has TRBV7-2 and TRBJ2-5, with D perhaps matching TRBD1 or TRBD2 (5 bases each). CDR3 length equals 16 residues. With 5 bases removed from V and 0 bases from J, the gap between germline ends came to 16 bases. Germline V gene lookup returns CDR1 SGHTA and CDR2 FQGNSA.

This clonotype was seen many times. J is TRBJ2-1 and V is TRBV11-2; tentative D call: TRBD1 (5 bases). The V end lost 6 bases, the J end lost 5 bases, and 11 bases lay between the germline ends. CDR3 size: 13 residues. CDR1 is SGHAT and CDR2 is FQNNGV in the germline V gene. Here the CDR3 reads CASRGLGHNEQFF. Here the CDR3 DNA reads TGTGCCAGCAGGGGCCTGGGGCACAATGAGCAGTTCTTC.

This clonotype was counted at least ten times. This chain uses TRBV20-1 with TRBJ1-2; D perhaps matches TRBD1 (5 bases). Looked up from germline, CDR1 is DFQATT and CDR2 is SNEGSKA (reference sequence). This CDR3 is built from 14 residues. Trimming removed 5 bases from V and 4 bases from J, with 17 bases in between. The CDR3 region has the DNA TGCAGTGCTCCCTCAGGGCGGGGGAGCTATGGCTACACCTTC. It encodes CSAPSGRGSYGYTF.

This clonotype was observed at least ten times. The chain is built from TRBV28 and TRBJ2-2; D unresolved. The CDR3 is 15 residues long. The germline V gene encodes CDR1 MDHEN and CDR2 SYDVKM. V dropped 2 bases and J dropped 0 bases, with 7 bases sitting between them. As DNA, the CDR3 is TGTGCCAGCAGTTTACTTTATTCGAACACCGGGGAGCTGTTTTTT. This sequence encodes CASSLLYSNTGELFF.

This clonotype was observed a handful of times. A read error may produce the germline difference seen at one junction end. This chain joins TRBV6-1 and TRBJ2-5; the D gene is possibly TRBD2 (6 bases). The CDR3 runs 14 residues. Germline CDR1 reads MNHNS; CDR2 reads SASEGT. The CDR3 nucleotides are TGTGCCAGCAGTCGAACGGGAGTGGGAGAGATCCAGTACTTC. Translating it yields CASSRTGVGEIQYF.

This chain uses TRBV19 with TRBJ1-1; D not resolved. V was trimmed by 3 bases and J by 2 bases, leaving 7 bases between them. The CDR3 sequence is 13 residues long. Germline V gene sequence: CDR1 LNHDA, CDR2 SQIVND (reference sequence). The DNA of the CDR3 is TGTGCCAGTAGTATTAAGGAAAACACTGAAGCTTTCTTT. Encoded protein: CASSIKENTEAFF. The full variable domain, completed using reference TRBV19 and TRBJ1-1, is DGGITQSPKYLFRKEGQNVTLSCEQNLNHDAMYWYRQDPGQGLRLIYYSQIVNDFQKGDIAEGYSVSREKKESFPLTVTSAQKNPTAFYLCASSIKENTEAFFGQGTRLTVV.

In this sample, this clonotype turned up many times. The V gene is TRBV6-1, the J gene TRBJ1-6, with unresolved D. This CDR3 is built from 14 residues. Trimming left V 8 bases short and J 7 bases short, with 15 bases between. The V gene's germline CDR1 is MNHNS and CDR2 SASEGT. CDR3 loop: CASLGFHGNSPLHF. The CDR3 nucleotides read TGTGCCAGCTTGGGTTTTCACGGGAATTCACCCCTCCACTTT.

This clonotype was recorded many times. The chain uses TRBV9 and TRBJ2-7, with 10 bases matching TRBD2. The CDR3 length is 16 residues. Germline CDR1 SGDLS, CDR2 YYNGEE. The J segment lost 2 bases and the V segment lost 3 bases, leaving 8 bases of the junction unmatched. The DNA for the CDR3 is TGTGCCAGCAGCGCAACCGGGACTAGCGCCGCCTACGAGCAGTACTTC. It codes for CASSATGTSAAYEQYF. Full variable domain (remainder filled in from reference TRBV9 and TRBJ2-7): DSGVTQTPKHLITATGQRVTLRCSPRSGDLSVYWYQQSLDQGLQFLIQYYNGEERAKGNILERFSAQQFPDLHSELNLSSLELGDSALYFCASSATGTSAAYEQYFGPGTRLTVT.

The V gene is TRBV4-1, the J gene TRBJ1-2; a weak D match, TRBD1 (5 bases). The germline V gene has CDR1 MGHRA and CDR2 YSYEKL. With 0 bases removed from V and 5 bases from J, the gap between germline ends came to 13 bases. The CDR3 totals 15 residues. CDR3 sequence reads: CASSQDPGSIYGYTF. CDR3 bases: TGCGCCAGCAGCCAAGACCCAGGGAGCATTTATGGCTACACCTTC.

The rearrangement joins TRBV6-1 to TRBJ2-4; no definite D call. The CDR3 runs 13 residues. Germline loops: CDR1 MNHNS, CDR2 SASEGT. V lost 5 bases and J lost 9, with 14 bases in between. The CDR3 bases are TGTGCCAGCAGTAATTTTGGAGCGTTCATTCAGTACTTC. Its translation is CASSNFGAFIQYF.

This clonotype came up many times. This chain uses TRBV30 with TRBJ2-1; 7 bases map to TRBD2. This CDR3 is 16 amino acids long. Germline V gene data show CDR1 as GTSNPN and CDR2 as SVGIG (reference sequence). J gave up 8 bases and V 1 base, and 14 bases lay outside the gene matches. CDR3 DNA sequence: TGTGCCTGGAGTGCCCCCCCGGGGCGGGAGCTCGATGAGCAGTTCTTC. Translating it yields CAWSAPPGRELDEQFF. Combining the CDR3 with reference TRBV30 and TRBJ2-1 gives the whole variable domain SQTIHQWPATLVQPVGSPLSLECTVEGTSNPNLYWYRQAAGRGLQLLFYSVGIGQISSEVPQNLSASRPQDRQFILSSKKLLLSDSGFYLCAWSAPPGRELDEQFFGPGTRLTVL.

This clonotype has a handful of counts. The gene calls are TRBV6-1 and TRBJ2-7, with D possibly TRBD1 on 6 matching bases. V lost 5 bases, J lost 2 bases, and 13 bases lay in between. CDR3 length equals 14 residues. The V gene's germline CDR1 is MNHNS and CDR2 SASEGT. The CDR3 sequence: CASSSPGQAYEQYF. The CDR3 DNA reads TGTGCCAGCAGTTCGCCGGGACAAGCCTACGAGCAGTACTTC.

V usage is TRBV28 and J usage is TRBJ2-1; TRBD2 aligns across 11 bases. This CDR3 spans 16 amino acids. The germline V gene has CDR1 MDHEN and CDR2 SYDVKM. The junction had 11 bases not matched to a gene; V was cut back by 3 bases and J by 10 bases. As DNA, the CDR3 is TGTGCCAGCAGTTTTCCGACTAGCGGGGACCCTCGGGAGCAGTTCTTC. Protein: CASSFPTSGDPREQFF.

The V and J genes are TRBV5-1 and TRBJ2-5, with D perhaps TRBD1 (6 bases). The CDR3 is made up of 15 amino acids. Germline loops: CDR1 SGHRS, CDR2 YFSETQ. The V end lost 1 base, the J end lost 2 bases, and 12 bases lay between the germline ends. The CDR3 DNA is TGCGCCAGCAGCTTGTCCGGGACAATTCAAGAGACCCAGTACTTC. This sequence encodes CASSLSGTIQETQYF.

The sample holds one count of this clonotype. The V and J genes are TRBV20-1 and TRBJ1-4; TRBD1 matches at 7 bases. The CDR3 is made up of 13 amino acids. CDR1 is DFQATT, CDR2 SNEGSKA, per germline (reference sequence). The ends lost 3 bases at V and 5 bases at J; junction bases unmatched: 3. The CDR3 loop is CSARDRRNEKLFF. In DNA, the CDR3 is TGCAGTGCTAGGGACAGGAGAAATGAAAAACTGTTTTTT.

The rearrangement links TRBV19 to TRBJ2-7, with 7 bases fitting TRBD1. Trimming at V came to 1 base and at J to 4 bases, leaving 7 bases not matched to a gene. The CDR3 sequence is 15 residues long. Germline CDR1 LNHDA, CDR2 SQIVND (reference sequence). CDR3 sequence (DNA): TGTGCCAGTAGTATAGGAGGGGGCAATCAATACGAGCAGTACTTC. Translation gives CASSIGGGNQYEQYF.